In its sample, the clone carrying this TCR beta chain was seen many times. Trimming at V came to 0 bases and at J to 8 bases, leaving 5 bases not matched to a gene. From germline, CDR1 is LNHNV and CDR2 YYDKDF (reference sequence). CDR3 length: 15 residues. This record comes from a study of blood T cells in healthy people across ages. At the level of the study: About one barcoded beta molecule was captured per two T cells (by template switching).

Next came a second PCR, run for about 7 to 12 cycles, which used a sample-barcoded 5' primer along with a J-beta primer mix. TCRdb re-derived calls from the 5' RACE reads in MiXCR, one entry per CDR3 protein. The table shows hundreds of thousands of distinct CDR3 sequences, with more than 25% occurring only once. The clonotype originates from a woman older than 75 in good health. The sequenced sample was blood. The rearrangement joins TRBV15 to TRBJ2-1, with TRBD2 identical over 9 bases. This chain's CDR3 is CATSREAGGKYEQFF. The CDR3 DNA reads TGTGCCACCAGCAGAGAGGCGGGGGGGAAATATGAGCAGTTCTTC.